Shown below are 20 T cell receptor beta chains from a single sample sequenced in a study of blood T cell repertoires in COVID-19. TCRdb's table, derived via immunoSEQ multiplex PCR, lists solely in-frame clones and lacks some. The repertoire holds about 370,000 clones, with over 75% as singletons. Material: peripheral blood. The origin of the receptors is a woman aged 30 to 39 with COVID-19, enrolled during active disease.

V usage is TRBV24-1 and J usage is TRBJ1-2; 8 bases fit TRBD1. This CDR3 region has 15 residues. CDR1 is KGHDR, CDR2 SFDVKD, per germline. Trimming took 4 bases from V and 6 from J; bases not matched to a gene: 9. CDR3 sequence reads: CATSDSRGRRNGYTF. The CDR3 DNA sequence: TGTGCCACCAGTGACTCCAGGGGGCGCAGGAATGGCTACACCTTC.

The V call is TRBV19, the J call TRBJ1-2, with no clear D. Germline V gene sequence: CDR1 LNHDA, CDR2 SQIVND (reference sequence). V lost 6 bases to trimming and J lost 0 bases, with 14 bases between them. This CDR3 spans 15 amino acids. The CDR3 DNA sequence: TGTGCCAGTAGCCTCTCGGCGGCCGCTAACTATGGCTACACCTTC. Translating gives CASSLSAAANYGYTF.

The V gene is TRBV3-1 (or the pseudogene TRBV3-2), the J gene TRBJ2-2; no firm D call. V gave up 8 bases and J gave up 1 base, with 8 bases separating them. CDR1 is LGHDT, CDR2 YNNKEL, per germline (reference sequence). The CDR3 sequence is 13 residues long. CDR3 nucleotide sequence: TGTGCCAGCCGCCTCGGGAACACCGGGGAGCTGTTTTTT. This translates into CASRLGNTGELFF.

Only one count was recorded for this clone. The rearrangement joins TRBV28 to TRBJ1-5, with D perhaps matching TRBD1 (5 bases). Trimming left V 5 bases short and J 6 bases short, with 17 bases between. The CDR3 is 15 amino acids. Germline-derived CDR1 and CDR2 are MDHEN and SYDVKM. CDR3 bases: TGTGCCAGCAGTGCCTCTCGGGGGGTCGGTCAGCCCCAGCATTTT. It yields the protein CASSASRGVGQPQHF.

The genes are TRBV15 and TRBJ2-7, with D tentatively TRBD2 (5 bases). The CDR3 runs 13 residues. Germline V gene data show CDR1 as LNHNV and CDR2 as YYDKDF (reference sequence). Trimming took 5 bases from V and 3 from J, leaving 11 bases between them. The CDR3 DNA reads as TGTGCCACCAGCGACCGGGAATTCTACGAGCAGTACTTC. Translation: CATSDREFYEQYF.

The chain couples TRBV5-1 to TRBJ2-1; 10 nucleotides align to TRBD2. Trimming cost V 5 bases and J 8 bases; bases outside gene matches: 13. CDR3 length equals 16 residues. Germline CDR1 is SGHRS and CDR2 is YFSETQ. For the CDR3, the DNA is TGCGCCAGCAGGAGGTCCGGGACTAGCGTAGACTATGAGCAGTTCTTC. Translating gives CASRRSGTSVDYEQFF.

This rearrangement joins TRBV5-5 to TRBJ1-4, with a possible D match to TRBD1 (6 bases). V was pared by 0 bases and J by 4 bases, with 7 bases between. This CDR3 is 14 amino acids long. Per germline, CDR1 SGHKS and CDR2 YYEKEE (reference sequence). The CDR3 protein is CASSLGTVNEKLFF. The DNA of the CDR3 is TGTGCCAGCAGCTTGGGGACAGTTAATGAAAAACTGTTTTTT.

This clone was counted a single time. The rearrangement uses TRBV6-5 and TRBJ2-5; 7 bases agree with TRBD1. Germline V gene sequence: CDR1 MNHEY, CDR2 SVGAGI. The CDR3 has 15 amino acids. The J segment lost 2 bases and the V segment lost 2 bases, leaving 5 bases of the junction unmatched. CDR3 DNA: TGTGCCAGCAGTTACACAGGGACAGTGCAAGAGACCCAGTACTTC. Amino acids: CASSYTGTVQETQYF.

The chain recombines TRBV18 with TRBJ1-6; no definite D call. V lost 4 bases, J lost 10 bases, and 8 bases lay in between. The germline CDR1 and CDR2 sequences are KGHSH and LQKENI. The CDR3 spans 12 residues. The CDR3 here is CASSLSDSPLHF. The CDR3 coding sequence is TGTGCCAGCTCACTGAGCGACTCACCCCTCCACTTT.

The chain uses TRBV7-2 and TRBJ1-5, with 9 nucleotides matching TRBD1. Germline V CDR1 and CDR2: SGHTA, FQGNSA. The CDR3 is 15 residues long. Trimming at V came to 4 bases and at J to 3 bases, leaving 4 bases not matched to a gene. DNA for the CDR3: TGTGCCAGCAGCTCCGGGACAGGGATCAATCAGCCCCAGCATTTT. Protein: CASSSGTGINQPQHF. Full variable domain (missing parts from reference TRBV7-2 and TRBJ1-5): GAGVSQSPSNKVTEKGKDVELRCDPISGHTALYWYRQSLGQGLEFLIYFQGNSAPDKSGLPSDRFSAERTGGSVSTLTIQRTQQEDSAVYLCASSSGTGINQPQHFGDGTRLSIL.

This chain links TRBV4-3 with TRBJ1-4; D is ambiguous. The CDR3 has 16 residues. The V gene lost 2 bases and the J gene lost 3 bases, with 13 bases spanning the gap. Germline loops: CDR1 LGHNA, CDR2 YSLEER. CDR3 in DNA: TGCGCCAGCAGCCAATCAGGTACTCCAGCTAATGAAAAACTGTTTTTT. It encodes CASSQSGTPANEKLFF.

The chain links TRBV7-6 to TRBJ1-4; D gene uncertain. The CDR3 is 15 residues long. From germline, CDR1 is SGHVS and CDR2 FNYEAQ. Trimming removed 1 base from V and 4 bases from J, with 10 bases in between. The CDR3 spells CASSLEVGGNEKLFF. The CDR3 DNA reads as TGTGCCAGCAGCTTAGAAGTTGGAGGTAATGAAAAACTGTTTTTT.

This clone was counted ten times or more. This chain uses TRBV10-3 with TRBJ2-3; D possibly corresponds to TRBD2 (5 bases). Germline-derived CDR1 and CDR2 are ENHRY and SYGVKD. The V gene lost 6 bases and the J gene lost 4 bases, with 11 bases spanning the gap. This CDR3 has 13 residues. In nucleotides, the CDR3 is TGTGCCATCAGCACAGTTAGCGCAGATACGCAGTATTTT. Translating gives CAISTVSADTQYF.

This clone occurred a few times. The chain joins TRBV28 to TRBJ2-6; possibly TRBD1 for D (6 bases). The germline CDR1 and CDR2 sequences are MDHEN and SYDVKM. The germline V and J ends were trimmed by 6 bases and 1 base, with 10 bases remaining between them. There are 15 residues in the CDR3. CDR3 amino acids: CASSRTGSGANVLTF. CDR3 coding DNA: TGTGCCAGCAGCCGCACAGGGTCTGGGGCCAACGTCCTGACTTTC.

This clone was observed a few times. CDR3: CASSESKGGASIQYF. CDR3 coding DNA: TGCGCCAGCAGTGAGTCGAAAGGGGGCGCGAGCATTCAGTACTTC. The chain couples TRBV10-1 to TRBJ2-4, with 7 bases fitting TRBD1. Germline assignment: CDR1 WNHNN and CDR2 SYGVQD (reference sequence). The CDR3 spans 15 residues. J gave up 9 bases and V 0 bases, and 8 bases lay outside the gene matches.

This chain uses TRBV7-3 with TRBJ2-3, with D maybe TRBD1 (6 bases). Germline loops: CDR1 SGHTA, CDR2 FQGTGA. The CDR3 consists of 14 residues. The V gene lost 2 bases and the J gene lost 2 bases, with 8 bases spanning the gap. Here the CDR3 DNA reads TGTGCCAGCAGCTTAGGGACATCCACAGATACGCAGTATTTT. This codes for CASSLGTSTDTQYF. Variable domain in full (rest from reference TRBV7-3 and TRBJ2-3): GAGVSQTPSNKVTEKGKYVELRCDPISGHTALYWYRQSLGQGPEFLIYFQGTGAADDSGLPNDRFFAVRPEGSVSTLKIQRTERGDSAVYLCASSLGTSTDTQYFGPGTRLTVL.

CDR3 loop: CSVEIGYEQYF. The CDR3 nucleotides read TGCAGCGTTGAAATCGGGTACGAGCAGTACTTC. The genes are TRBV29-1 and TRBJ2-7; D ambiguous. Germline CDR1 reads SQVTM; CDR2 reads ANQGSEA. V was clipped by 2 bases and J by 4 bases, with 6 bases between them. The length of the CDR3 is 11 residues.

V gene TRBV7-8 combines with J gene TRBJ2-1; 11 bases are a match to TRBD2. The germline V gene has CDR1 SGHVS and CDR2 FQNEAQ. V shed 5 bases and J 9 bases; nucleotides not matched to a gene: 9. This CDR3 is built from 15 residues. CDR3 amino acids: CASSPTTSGRGEQFF. CDR3 in DNA: TGTGCCAGCAGCCCTACTACTAGCGGGAGAGGTGAGCAGTTCTTC.

The sample holds many counts of this clone. The rearrangement joins TRBV2 to TRBJ1-1, with 8 bases matching TRBD1. The CDR3 is 13 amino acids. Germline CDR1 SNHLY, CDR2 FYNNEI. The V and J ends lost 5 bases and 8 bases, in that order; junction bases with no gene match: 7. The CDR3 DNA follows: TGTGCCAGCAGTTTGAGACAGGGGTTGGAAGCTTTCTTT. Translation: CASSLRQGLEAFF.

V gene TRBV6-5 combines with J gene TRBJ2-7, with 8 bases aligning to TRBD2. Germline V gene data show CDR1 as MNHEY and CDR2 as SVGAGI. This CDR3 spans 14 amino acids. Germline trimming cut 4 bases from V and 2 bases from J; bases unmatched to any gene: 4. CDR3 sequence (DNA): TGTGCCAGCAGTTTGGTAGCGGGAACCTACGAGCAGTACTTC. Protein: CASSLVAGTYEQYF.